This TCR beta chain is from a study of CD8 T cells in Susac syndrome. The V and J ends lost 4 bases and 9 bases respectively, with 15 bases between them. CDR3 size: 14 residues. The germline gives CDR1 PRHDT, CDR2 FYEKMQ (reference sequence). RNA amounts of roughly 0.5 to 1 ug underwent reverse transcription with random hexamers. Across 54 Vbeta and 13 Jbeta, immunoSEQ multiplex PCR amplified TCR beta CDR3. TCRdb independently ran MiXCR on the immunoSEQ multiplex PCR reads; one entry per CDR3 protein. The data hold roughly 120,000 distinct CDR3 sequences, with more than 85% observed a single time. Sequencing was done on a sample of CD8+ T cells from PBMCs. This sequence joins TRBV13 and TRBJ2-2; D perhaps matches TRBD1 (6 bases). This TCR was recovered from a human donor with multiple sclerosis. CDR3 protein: CASSSSGDHWELFF. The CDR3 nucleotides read TGTGCCAGCAGCTCCTCAGGGGACCATTGGGAGCTGTTTTTT. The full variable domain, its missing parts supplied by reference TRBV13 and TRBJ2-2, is AAGVIQSPRHLIKEKRETATLKCYPIPRHDTVYWYQQGPGQDPQFLISFYEKMQSDKGSIPDRFSAQQFSDYHSELNMSSLELGDSALYFCASSSSGDHWELFFGEGSRLTVL.